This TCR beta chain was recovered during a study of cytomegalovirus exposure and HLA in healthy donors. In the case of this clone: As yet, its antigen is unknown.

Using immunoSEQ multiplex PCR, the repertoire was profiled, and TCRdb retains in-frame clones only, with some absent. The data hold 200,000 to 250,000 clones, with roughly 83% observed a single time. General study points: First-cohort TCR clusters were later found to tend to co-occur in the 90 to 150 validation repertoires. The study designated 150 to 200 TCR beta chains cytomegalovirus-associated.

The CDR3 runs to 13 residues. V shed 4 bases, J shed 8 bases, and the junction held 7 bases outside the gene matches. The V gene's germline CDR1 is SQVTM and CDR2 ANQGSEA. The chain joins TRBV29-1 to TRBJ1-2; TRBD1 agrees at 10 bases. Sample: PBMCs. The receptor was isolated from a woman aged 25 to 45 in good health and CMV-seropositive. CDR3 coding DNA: TGCAGCGTTGCGACAGGGGGCGAACGAGGCTACACCTTC. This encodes CSVATGGERGYTF.